This TCR beta chain was found in a study of control samples from healthy donors and cancer patients (TCRdb year 2020). The library was prepared using the immunoSEQ multiplex PCR assay. What TCRdb holds here is the immuneACCESS table cut down to in-frame rearrangements. Part of the clones is not present; checked against another copy, under half of the missing clones reflect an unresolved V gene, and the others are unexplained. Within this sample are 35,000 to 55,000 clones, with about 87% of them counted one time only. Roughly a tenth of the sample is in the top ten clones. Notes on this clone: No cognate antigen has been identified for it. Base qualities are not recorded, but no much larger clone differs from it by a single base.

Taken from the germline V gene, the CDR1 and CDR2 loops are SQVTM and ANQGSEA. From the cysteine up to the phenylalanine, the CDR3 has a length of 14 residues. The DNA shown is the 42-base CDR3, in frame from base 1. For this chain, trimming is 4 bases at the V end and 9 bases at the J end, and the number of junction bases without a gene match is 12. The chain links TRBV29-1 with TRBJ2-1, and TRBD2 matches 7 of the central bases. The clonotype comes from a woman in her sixties or seventies with lung cancer. The sequenced sample was PBMCs. The CDR3 here reads CSVGSASGRSEQFF. The DNA is as follows: TGCAGCGTTGGTTCGGCTAGCGGACGGAGTGAGCAGTTCTTC.